This T cell receptor beta chain originates from a study of cytomegalovirus exposure and HLA in healthy donors. Study-level findings and limits: Analysis performed later found under 20,000 TCR beta sequences associated with HLA alleles at 0.05 false discovery rate. Based on reports, TCR beta sequences accurately predicted HLA-A and HLA-B alleles for most subjects.

Note on this clone: Antigen unknown.

It was with 60 Vbeta and 13 Jbeta primers that the PCR ran. The table came from immunoSEQ multiplex PCR; TCRdb's copy has only in-frame clones and leaves some out. This table has around 150,000 clones, roughly three quarters appearing once. The sequence derives from a man younger than 45 in good health and CMV-seronegative. The sequenced sample was PBMCs.

The CDR3 region has the DNA TGTGCCAGCAGTGACCACACCGGGACAGGGGGTTGGGGCACTGAAGCTTTCTTT. Translation gives CASSDHTGTGGWGTEAFF. V gene TRBV25-1 combines with J gene TRBJ1-1, with 11 positions matching TRBD1. The V segment lost 3 bases and the J segment 4 bases; nucleotides outside the gene matches: 13. Germline V gene data show CDR1 as MGHDK and CDR2 as SYGVNS. This CDR3 has 18 amino acids.